This T cell receptor beta chain was sequenced in a study of identical twins. V was clipped by 3 bases and J by 6 bases, with 12 bases between them. The CDR3 consists of 14 residues. Looked up from germline, CDR1 is DFQATT and CDR2 is SNEGSKA (reference sequence). TCRdb passed the 5' RACE reads through MiXCR, listing each CDR3 protein once. The table lists about 520,000 distinct CDR3 sequences, 20% to 25% of them singletons. A few counts support this clonotype. This sample was shared with a second study, whose subject was T cells expressing NK-cell markers. This second report adds: Beta-chain profiling covered CD3+CD56+NKG2C+, CD3+CD56+NKG2C- and CD3+CD56-NKG2C+ sorted subsets. Among the eight sequenced donors, seven tested HCMV-seropositive and one tested seronegative. Each of roughly 6 donors carried dominant NKG2C+ clonotypes accounting for roughly 1.0-7.5% of CD8+ T cells.

Sequencing was carried out using CD4+ T cells sorted from blood. The receptor comes from a woman younger than 35 in good health. The genes are TRBV20-1 and TRBJ1-6; D is undetermined. The CDR3 is CSARSSASNSPLHF. CDR3 nucleotide sequence: TGCAGTGCTAGGAGCTCGGCATCTAATTCACCCCTCCACTTT.